What follows describes a single T cell receptor beta chain. In the authors' workflow: Estimates of nucleated cell counts were drawn from the amplification of reference gene primers. The protocol was immunoSEQ multiplex PCR, while the TCRdb copy is restricted to in-frame clones and leaves out a portion. The V and J calls and clone size were taken over from that table, and D and trimming were inferred from the DNA. The sample contains some 70,000 clones, approximately 86% of which appear only once. This sample is drawn from a study of blood T cell repertoires in COVID-19. Study-wide background: The study drew acute and convalescent COVID-19 samples from the United States, Italy and Spain. PBMCs, B-cell-depleted T cells, or T cells were the source of the cDNA or gDNA that made up the material.

Sequencing was done on a sample of peripheral blood. This clonotype was sampled from a woman aged 60-70 years with acute or convalescent COVID-19.

CDR3 sequence (DNA): TGTGCCAGCAGCTCACGGGACAGGGGGCGCGAGCAGTACTTC. It yields the protein CASSSRDRGREQYF. The chain recombines TRBV5-6 with TRBJ2-7, with 12 bases that match TRBD1. Looked up from germline, CDR1 is SGHDT and CDR2 is YYEEEE. V was pared by 3 bases and J by 6 bases, with 4 bases of the junction left unmatched. The CDR3 runs to 14 residues.